The entry below gives a single T cell receptor (beta chain) sequence along with its context. This specimen comes from a study of blood T cell repertoires in COVID-19. Study-level information: Specimens from acute and convalescent COVID-19 originated in the United States, Italy and Spain. In each case, the material was cDNA or gDNA derived from T cells, B-cell-depleted T cells, or PBMCs.

As originally analysed: Scientists estimated how many nucleated cells there were by amplifying reference gene primers. This table comes from immunoSEQ multiplex PCR, and its TCRdb copy is limited to in-frame clones, with some not included. Clonal size and the V and J genes are those of that table, whereas D and trimming came from the DNA. The table includes around 77,000 clones, 75% to 90% detected once. With V trimmed by 6 bases and J by 16 bases, 9 bases remained unmatched. The CDR3 totals 11 residues. The germline CDR1 and CDR2 sequences are MDHEN and SYDVKM. V is TRBV28 and J is TRBJ1-5; 7 bases are shared with TRBD1. The TCR originated in a man older than 75 with acute or convalescent COVID-19. The sample was peripheral blood. Written as DNA, the CDR3 is TGTGCCAGCAGCCTGAGACAGGGCTACCATTTT. It encodes CASSLRQGYHF. The variable domain in full, with the rest retrieved from reference TRBV28 and TRBJ1-5, is DVKVTQSSRYLVKRTGEKVFLECVQDMDHENMFWYRQDPGLGLRLIYFSYDVKMKEKGDIPEGYSVSREKKERFSLILESASTNQTSMYLCASSLRQGYHFGDGTRLSIL.